This T cell receptor beta chain appears in the sequencing data of a study of shared clonotypes between healthy human individuals. The study, taken as a whole, reports: Richness estimates generally favored naive over memory subsets. For naive CD4 cells, around 5% of clonotypes were shared across a handful of donors.

Data came from immunoSEQ multiplex PCR; TCRdb stores just in-frame clones and leaves some out. The top ten hold 0.4% to 0.55% of the sample, which has over a million clones, approximately 98% seen once. As regards this clone: Its antigen is undetermined. Other DNA sequences in the same sample also yield this CDR3.

Trimming left V 4 bases short and J 0 bases short, with 10 bases between. The CDR3 totals 14 residues. Germline CDR1 reads MDHEN; CDR2 reads SYDVKM. The sample consisted of naive CD4+ T cells sorted from blood. This sample's subset: CD45RA+ positively selected. This TCR was sampled from a man younger than 40 in good health. The chain has TRBV28 and TRBJ2-7; D possibly uses TRBD1 or TRBD2 (5 bases each). CDR3 DNA: TGTGCCAGCAGTTCCCCAGGGAGCTCCTACGAGCAGTACTTC. Its protein is CASSSPGSSYEQYF.